Below, 10 T cell receptor beta chains from the same sample are listed, as sequenced in a study of blood T cell repertoires in COVID-19. Using immunoSEQ multiplex PCR, the repertoire was profiled, and TCRdb retains in-frame clones only, with some absent. The data hold 350,000 to 450,000 clones, with 90% to 95% observed a single time. Sample: PBMCs or T cells enriched from blood (not recorded which). All receptors come from a woman in her forties who had been exposed to COVID-19.

This clone came up once. The chain joins TRBV1 to TRBJ2-5; the table calls TRBD2, which could not be checked here. TRBV1 is a pseudogene. CDR3 length equals 15 residues. CDR3 residues: CTSSQGGSGQETQYF. The CDR3, as DNA: TGCACCAGCAGCCAAGGTGGTAGCGGCCAAGAGACCCAGTACTTC.

This chain connects TRBV28 to TRBJ1-5, with TRBD1 as a possible D gene (6 bases). This CDR3 has 14 residues. From germline, CDR1 is MDHEN and CDR2 SYDVKM. V dropped 6 bases and J dropped 0 bases, with 9 bases sitting between them. CDR3 nucleotide sequence: TGTGCCAGCAGCTACAGGGCTAGCAATCAGCCCCAGCATTTT. Translation: CASSYRASNQPQHF.

The chain has TRBV5-6 and TRBJ1-2; D gene unclear. Trimming took off 5 bases at V and 4 bases at J, with 15 bases between the two ends. In germline, CDR1 is SGHDT, CDR2 YYEEEE. The CDR3 extends over 14 amino acids. CDR3 in DNA: TGTGCCAGCAGTCGCCGACACCAAGCCTATGGCTACACCTTC. Protein product: CASSRRHQAYGYTF. The entire variable domain, with the rest obtained from reference TRBV5-6 and TRBJ1-2, is as follows: DAGVTQSPTHLIKTRGQQVTLRCSPKSGHDTVSWYQQALGQGPQFIFQYYEEEERQRGNFPDRFSGHQFPNYSSELNVNALLLGDSALYLCASSRRHQAYGYTFGSGTRLTVV.

The chain carries TRBV12-5 and TRBJ2-7, with 7 bases that match TRBD2. The CDR3 is 13 amino acids. The ends lost 1 base at V and 6 bases at J; junction bases unmatched: 3. The germline V gene encodes CDR1 LGHNT and CDR2 FRNRAP. The chain's CDR3 is CASGLGGGIEQYF. Written as DNA, the CDR3 is TGTGCTAGTGGTTTGGGGGGAGGGATCGAGCAGTACTTC.

This sequence joins TRBV5-6 and TRBJ2-7; D is perhaps TRBD2 (5 bases). The CDR3 runs 11 residues. CDR1 and CDR2 from the germline V gene are SGHDT and YYEEEE. Trimming removed 5 bases at V and 7 bases at J, with 10 bases between. CDR3 nucleotides: TGTGCCAGCAGGCGGGTGGGTGAGCAGTACTTC. Protein product: CASRRVGEQYF.

V usage is TRBV4-2 and J usage is TRBJ1-4; 9 nucleotides align to TRBD1. CDR3 length equals 16 residues. The J segment lost 4 bases and the V segment lost 4 bases, leaving 7 bases of the junction unmatched. CDR1 is LGHNA and CDR2 is YNFKEQ in the germline V gene. The CDR3 sequence is CASSPGTGLFNEKLFF. CDR3 in DNA: TGTGCCAGCAGCCCCGGGACAGGGCTATTTAATGAAAAACTGTTTTTT.

The chain has TRBV19 and TRBJ1-3; D is possibly TRBD1 (6 bases). CDR1 is LNHDA, CDR2 SQIVND, per germline (reference sequence). The ends were cut back, 2 bases at V and 4 bases at J, with 9 bases in the middle. The CDR3 loop spans 14 amino acids. The CDR3 loop is CASSISRGGNTIYF. CDR3 nucleotide sequence: TGTGCCAGTAGTATATCCAGGGGCGGAAACACCATATATTTT.

The chain recombines TRBV11-3 with TRBJ2-1, with 9 bases identical to TRBD2. Germline-derived CDR1 and CDR2 are SGHNT and YENEEA. V trimming: 7 bases; J trimming: 1 base; junction bases outside the gene matches: 14. This CDR3 is 18 amino acids long. Here the CDR3 reads CASTQKREVPGSYNEQFF. The CDR3 bases are TGTGCCAGCACCCAAAAGCGGGAGGTACCGGGGTCCTACAATGAGCAGTTCTTC. Using reference TRBV11-3 and TRBJ2-1 for the parts outside the CDR3, the full variable domain is EAGVVQSPRYKIIEKKQPVAFWCNPISGHNTLYWYLQNLGQGPELLIRYENEEAVDDSQLPKDRFSAERLKGVDSTLKIQPAELGDSAVYLCASTQKREVPGSYNEQFFGPGTRLTVL.

This clone was counted a single time. The chain couples TRBV5-1 to TRBJ2-3; 11 bases are a match to TRBD2. Germline CDR1 SGHRS, CDR2 YFSETQ. The J segment lost 5 bases and the V segment lost 2 bases, leaving 7 bases of the junction unmatched. The CDR3 is 16 amino acids. The chain's CDR3 is CASSLPPGTSGDTQYF. For the CDR3, the DNA is TGCGCCAGCAGCTTACCTCCCGGGACTAGCGGAGATACGCAGTATTTT. The full variable domain, in which reference TRBV5-1 and TRBJ2-3 provide the parts outside the CDR3, is KAGVTQTPRYLIKTRGQQVTLSCSPISGHRSVSWYQQTPGQGLQFLFEYFSETQRNKGNFPGRFSGRQFSNSRSEMNVSTLELGDSALYLCASSLPPGTSGDTQYFGPGTRLTVL.

V is TRBV13 and J is TRBJ1-1; 7 nucleotides agree with TRBD1. CDR1 PRHDT and CDR2 FYEKMQ come from the germline V gene (reference sequence). Germline trimming cut 5 bases from V and 7 bases from J; bases unmatched to any gene: 13. The CDR3 covers 15 residues. The CDR3 protein is CASSAWGGQEFEAFF. The CDR3 DNA sequence: TGTGCCAGCAGCGCCTGGGGTGGACAGGAGTTTGAAGCTTTCTTT.